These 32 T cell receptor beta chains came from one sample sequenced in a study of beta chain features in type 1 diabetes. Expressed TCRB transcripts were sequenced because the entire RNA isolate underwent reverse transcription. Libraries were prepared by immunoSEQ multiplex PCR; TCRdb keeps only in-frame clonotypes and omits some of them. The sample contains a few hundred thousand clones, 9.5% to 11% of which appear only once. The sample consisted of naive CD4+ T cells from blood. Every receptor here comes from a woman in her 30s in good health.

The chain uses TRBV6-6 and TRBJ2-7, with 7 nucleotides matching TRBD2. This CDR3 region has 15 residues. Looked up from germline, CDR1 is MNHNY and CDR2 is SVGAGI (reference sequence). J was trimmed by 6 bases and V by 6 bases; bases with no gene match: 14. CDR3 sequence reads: CASSFSGPPQLEQYF. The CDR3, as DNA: TGTGCCAGCAGCTTTAGCGGGCCCCCTCAGCTCGAGCAGTACTTC.

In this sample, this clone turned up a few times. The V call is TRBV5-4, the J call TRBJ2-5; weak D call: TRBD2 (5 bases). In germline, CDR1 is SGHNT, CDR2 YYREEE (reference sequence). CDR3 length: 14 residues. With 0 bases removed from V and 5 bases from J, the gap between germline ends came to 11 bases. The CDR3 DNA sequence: TGTGCCAGCAGCTTGGTGGACTCCGTCGAGACCCAGTACTTC. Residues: CASSLVDSVETQYF.

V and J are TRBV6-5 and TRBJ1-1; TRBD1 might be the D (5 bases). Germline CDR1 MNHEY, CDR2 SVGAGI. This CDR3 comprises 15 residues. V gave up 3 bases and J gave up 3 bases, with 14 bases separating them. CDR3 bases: TGTGCCAGCAGTTATACGGGGGGGATGCACACTGAAGCTTTCTTT. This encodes CASSYTGGMHTEAFF.

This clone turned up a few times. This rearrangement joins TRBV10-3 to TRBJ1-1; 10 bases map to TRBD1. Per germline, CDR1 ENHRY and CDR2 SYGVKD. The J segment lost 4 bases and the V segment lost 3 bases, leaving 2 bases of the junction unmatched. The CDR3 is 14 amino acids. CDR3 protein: CAISDGQGGTEAFF. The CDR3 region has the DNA TGTGCCATCAGTGACGGACAGGGGGGCACTGAAGCTTTCTTT.

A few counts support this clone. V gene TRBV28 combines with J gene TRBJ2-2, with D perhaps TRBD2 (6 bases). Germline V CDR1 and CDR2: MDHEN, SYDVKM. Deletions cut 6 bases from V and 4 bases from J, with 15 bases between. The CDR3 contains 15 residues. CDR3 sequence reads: CASSFHGSATGELFF. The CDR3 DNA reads TGTGCCAGCAGCTTTCACGGGAGTGCCACCGGGGAGCTGTTTTTT.

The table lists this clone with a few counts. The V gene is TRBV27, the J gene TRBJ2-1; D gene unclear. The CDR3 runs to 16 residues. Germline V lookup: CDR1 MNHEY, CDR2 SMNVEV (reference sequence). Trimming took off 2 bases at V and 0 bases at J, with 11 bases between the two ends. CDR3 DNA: TGTGCCAGCAGTTTAGAGATCGGTAACTCCTACAATGAGCAGTTCTTC. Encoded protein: CASSLEIGNSYNEQFF.

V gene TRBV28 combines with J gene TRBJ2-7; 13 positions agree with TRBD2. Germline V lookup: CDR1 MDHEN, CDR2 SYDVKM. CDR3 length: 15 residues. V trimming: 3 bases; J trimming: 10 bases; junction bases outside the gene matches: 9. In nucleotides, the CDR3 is TGTGCCAGCAGTTTTCCCGGGACTAGCGGGAAGAGCCAGTACTTC. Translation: CASSFPGTSGKSQYF. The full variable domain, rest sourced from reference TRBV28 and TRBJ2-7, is DVKVTQSSRYLVKRTGEKVFLECVQDMDHENMFWYRQDPGLGLRLIYFSYDVKMKEKGDIPEGYSVSREKKERFSLILESASTNQTSMYLCASSFPGTSGKSQYFGPGTRLTVT.

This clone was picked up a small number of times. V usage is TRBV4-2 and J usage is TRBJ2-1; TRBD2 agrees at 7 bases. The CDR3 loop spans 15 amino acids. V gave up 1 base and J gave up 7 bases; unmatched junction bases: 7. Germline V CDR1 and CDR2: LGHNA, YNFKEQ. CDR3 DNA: TGTGCCAGCAGCCAAGTGGGAGGGTCGAGGAATGAGCAGTTCTTC. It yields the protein CASSQVGGSRNEQFF.

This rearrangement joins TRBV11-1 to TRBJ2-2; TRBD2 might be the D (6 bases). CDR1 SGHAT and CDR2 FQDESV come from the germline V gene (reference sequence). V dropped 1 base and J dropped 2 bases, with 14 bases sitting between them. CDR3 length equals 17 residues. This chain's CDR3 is CASSLVGGSVNTGELFF. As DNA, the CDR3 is TGTGCCAGCAGCTTAGTTGGGGGGTCCGTAAACACCGGGGAGCTGTTTTTT.

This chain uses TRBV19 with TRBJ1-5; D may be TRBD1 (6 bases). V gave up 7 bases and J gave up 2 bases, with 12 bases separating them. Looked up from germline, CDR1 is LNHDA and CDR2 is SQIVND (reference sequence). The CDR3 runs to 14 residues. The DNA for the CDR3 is TGTGCCAGTACTACAGCAGGGGGCAATCAGCCCCAGCATTTT. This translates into CASTTAGGNQPQHF.

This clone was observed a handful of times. CDR3 sequence: CASSDLGLVFTEAFF. CDR3 DNA sequence: TGTGCCAGCAGTGATTTGGGCCTCGTCTTCACTGAAGCTTTCTTT. The V call is TRBV25-1, the J call TRBJ1-1; D is uncertain. Trimming stripped 3 bases from V and 4 bases from J, with 15 bases between. Germline-derived CDR1 and CDR2 are MGHDK and SYGVNS. The length of the CDR3 is 15 residues.

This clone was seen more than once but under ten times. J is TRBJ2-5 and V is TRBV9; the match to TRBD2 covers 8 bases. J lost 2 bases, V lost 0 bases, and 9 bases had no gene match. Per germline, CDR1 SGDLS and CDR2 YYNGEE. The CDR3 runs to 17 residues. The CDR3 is CASSVDSGGRAQETQYF. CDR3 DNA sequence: TGTGCCAGCAGCGTAGATTCGGGAGGGAGGGCACAAGAGACCCAGTACTTC.

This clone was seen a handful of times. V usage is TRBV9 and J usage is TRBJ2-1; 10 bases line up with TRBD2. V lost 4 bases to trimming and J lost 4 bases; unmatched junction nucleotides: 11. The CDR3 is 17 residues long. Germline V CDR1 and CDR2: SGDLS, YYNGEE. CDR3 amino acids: CASSPRPGAGGYNEQFF. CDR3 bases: TGTGCCAGCAGCCCCCGCCCAGGAGCGGGAGGGTACAATGAGCAGTTCTTC. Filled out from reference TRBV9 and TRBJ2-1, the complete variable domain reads DSGVTQTPKHLITATGQRVTLRCSPRSGDLSVYWYQQSLDQGLQFLIQYYNGEERAKGNILERFSAQQFPDLHSELNLSSLELGDSALYFCASSPRPGAGGYNEQFFGPGTRLTVL.

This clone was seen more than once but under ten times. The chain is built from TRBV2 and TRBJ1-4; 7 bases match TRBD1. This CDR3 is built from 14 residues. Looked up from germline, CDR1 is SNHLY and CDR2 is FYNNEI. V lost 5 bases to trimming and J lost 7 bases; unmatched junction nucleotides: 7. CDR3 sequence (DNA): TGTGCCAGCAGTACCCGACAGGGAAGTGAAAAACTGTTTTTT. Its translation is CASSTRQGSEKLFF. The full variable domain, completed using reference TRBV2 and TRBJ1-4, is EPEVTQTPSHQVTQMGQEVILRCVPISNHLYFYWYRQILGQKVEFLVSFYNNEISEKSEIFDDQFSVERPDGSNFTLKIRSTKLEDSAMYFCASSTRQGSEKLFFGSGTQLSVL.

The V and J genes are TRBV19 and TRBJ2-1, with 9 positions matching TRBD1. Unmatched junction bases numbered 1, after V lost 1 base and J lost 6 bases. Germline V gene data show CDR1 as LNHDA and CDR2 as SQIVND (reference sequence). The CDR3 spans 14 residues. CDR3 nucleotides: TGTGCCAGTAGTATAGGGGACAGGGTCAATGAGCAGTTCTTC. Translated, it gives CASSIGDRVNEQFF.

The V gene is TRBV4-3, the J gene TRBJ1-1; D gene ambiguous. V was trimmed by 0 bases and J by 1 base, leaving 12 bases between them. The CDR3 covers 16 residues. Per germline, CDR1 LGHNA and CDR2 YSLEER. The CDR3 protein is CASSQDLVRGNTEAFF. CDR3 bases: TGCGCCAGCAGCCAAGATTTGGTACGAGGGAACACTGAAGCTTTCTTT.

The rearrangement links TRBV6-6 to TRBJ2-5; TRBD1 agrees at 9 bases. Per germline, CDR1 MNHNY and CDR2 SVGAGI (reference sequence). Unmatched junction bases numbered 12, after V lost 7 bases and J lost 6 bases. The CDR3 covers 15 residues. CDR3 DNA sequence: TGTGCCAGCACTTCGGACAGGGGAAGCCTTCAGACCCAGTACTTC. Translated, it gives CASTSDRGSLQTQYF.

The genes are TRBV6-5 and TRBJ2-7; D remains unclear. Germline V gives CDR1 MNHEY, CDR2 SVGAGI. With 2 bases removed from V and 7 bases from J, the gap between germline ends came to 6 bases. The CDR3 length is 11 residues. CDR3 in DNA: TGTGCCAGCAGTTACGCCAGTGAGCAGTACTTC. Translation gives CASSYASEQYF.

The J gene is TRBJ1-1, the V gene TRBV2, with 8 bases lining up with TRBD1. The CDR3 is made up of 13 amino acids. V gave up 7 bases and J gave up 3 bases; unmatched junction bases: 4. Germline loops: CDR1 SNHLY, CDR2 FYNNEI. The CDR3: CASTGQGYTEAFF. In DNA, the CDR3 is TGTGCCAGCACCGGACAGGGATACACTGAAGCTTTCTTT.

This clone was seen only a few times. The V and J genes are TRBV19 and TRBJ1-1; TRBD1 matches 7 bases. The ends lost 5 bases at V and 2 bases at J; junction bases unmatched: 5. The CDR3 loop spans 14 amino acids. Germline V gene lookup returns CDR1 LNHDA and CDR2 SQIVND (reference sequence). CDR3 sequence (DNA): TGTGCCAGTAGTCTCGGACAGGAAAACACTGAAGCTTTCTTT. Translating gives CASSLGQENTEAFF.

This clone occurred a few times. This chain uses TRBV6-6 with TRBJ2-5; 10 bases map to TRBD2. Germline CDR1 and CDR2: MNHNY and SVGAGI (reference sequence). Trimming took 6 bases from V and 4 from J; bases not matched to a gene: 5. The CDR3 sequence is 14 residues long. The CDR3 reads CASRPAGGVETQYF. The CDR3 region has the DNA TGTGCCAGCAGACCAGCGGGAGGGGTAGAGACCCAGTACTTC.

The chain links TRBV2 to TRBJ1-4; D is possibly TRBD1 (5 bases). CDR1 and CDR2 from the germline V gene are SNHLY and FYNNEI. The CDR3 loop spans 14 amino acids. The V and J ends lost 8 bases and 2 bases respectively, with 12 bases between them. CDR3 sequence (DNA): TGTGCCAGCTGGAGGGGTTTCACTAATGAAAAACTGTTTTTT. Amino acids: CASWRGFTNEKLFF.

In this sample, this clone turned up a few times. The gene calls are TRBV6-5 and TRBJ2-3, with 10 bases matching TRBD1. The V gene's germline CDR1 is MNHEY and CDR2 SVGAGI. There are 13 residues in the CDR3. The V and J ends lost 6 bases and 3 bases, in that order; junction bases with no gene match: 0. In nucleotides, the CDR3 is TGTGCCAGCAGGGGACAGGGGACAGATACGCAGTATTTT. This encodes CASRGQGTDTQYF.

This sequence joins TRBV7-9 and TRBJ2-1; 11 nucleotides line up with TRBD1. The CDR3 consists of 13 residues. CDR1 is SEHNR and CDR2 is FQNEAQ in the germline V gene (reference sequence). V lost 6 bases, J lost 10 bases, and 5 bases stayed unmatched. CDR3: CASSRDRGFEQFF. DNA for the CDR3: TGTGCCAGCAGTCGGGACAGGGGGTTCGAGCAGTTCTTC.

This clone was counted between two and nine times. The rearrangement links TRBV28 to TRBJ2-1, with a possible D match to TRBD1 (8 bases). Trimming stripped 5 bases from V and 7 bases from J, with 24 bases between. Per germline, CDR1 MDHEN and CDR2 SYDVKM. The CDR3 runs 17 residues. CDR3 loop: CASSPDIGQGGNNEQFF. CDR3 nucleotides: TGTGCCAGCAGTCCCGATATTGGACAGGGAGGGAATAATGAGCAGTTCTTC.

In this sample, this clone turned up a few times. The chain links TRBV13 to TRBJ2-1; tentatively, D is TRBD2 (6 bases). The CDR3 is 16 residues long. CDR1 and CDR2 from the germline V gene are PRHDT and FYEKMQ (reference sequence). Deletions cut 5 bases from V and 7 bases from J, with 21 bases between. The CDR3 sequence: CASSGGTLVVSNEQFF. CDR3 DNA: TGTGCCAGCAGCGGCGGGACTCTGGTAGTTAGTAATGAGCAGTTCTTC.

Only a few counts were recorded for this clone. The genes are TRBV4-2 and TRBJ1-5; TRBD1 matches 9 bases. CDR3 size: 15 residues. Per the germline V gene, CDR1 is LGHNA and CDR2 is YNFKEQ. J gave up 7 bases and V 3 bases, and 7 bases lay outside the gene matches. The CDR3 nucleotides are TGTGCCAGCAGCCAGACGGACAGGGGCGGGCAGCCCCAGCATTTT. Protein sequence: CASSQTDRGGQPQHF.

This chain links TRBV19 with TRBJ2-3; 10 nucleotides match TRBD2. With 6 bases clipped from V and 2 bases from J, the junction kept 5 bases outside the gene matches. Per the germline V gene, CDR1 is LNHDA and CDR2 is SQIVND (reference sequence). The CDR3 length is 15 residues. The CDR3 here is CASSRTSGFTDTQYF. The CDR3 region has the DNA TGTGCCAGTAGCAGGACTAGCGGATTCACAGATACGCAGTATTTT. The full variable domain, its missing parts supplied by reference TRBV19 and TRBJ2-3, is DGGITQSPKYLFRKEGQNVTLSCEQNLNHDAMYWYRQDPGQGLRLIYYSQIVNDFQKGDIAEGYSVSREKKESFPLTVTSAQKNPTAFYLCASSRTSGFTDTQYFGPGTRLTVL.

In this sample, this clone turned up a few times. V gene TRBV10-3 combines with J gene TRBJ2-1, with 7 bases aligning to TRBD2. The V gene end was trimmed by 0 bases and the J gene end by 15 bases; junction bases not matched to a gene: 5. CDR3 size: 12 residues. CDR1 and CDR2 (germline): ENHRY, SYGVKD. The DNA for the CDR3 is TGTGCCATCAGTGAGTCGGCGAGCGGGACGTTCTTC. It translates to CAISESASGTFF.

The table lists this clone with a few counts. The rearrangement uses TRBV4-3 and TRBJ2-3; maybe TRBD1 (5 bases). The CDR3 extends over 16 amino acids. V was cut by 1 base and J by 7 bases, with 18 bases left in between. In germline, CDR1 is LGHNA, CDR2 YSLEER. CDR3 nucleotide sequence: TGCGCCAGCAGCCAAGCCCCACGGCAGGGTCTGAATACGCAGTATTTT. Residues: CASSQAPRQGLNTQYF.

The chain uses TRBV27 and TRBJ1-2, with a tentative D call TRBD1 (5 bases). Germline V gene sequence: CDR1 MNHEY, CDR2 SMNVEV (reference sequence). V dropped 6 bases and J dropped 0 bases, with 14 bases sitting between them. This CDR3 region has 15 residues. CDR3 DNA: TGTGCCAGCAGCCGAACCGGGGGAGCTAACTATGGCTACACCTTC. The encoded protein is CASSRTGGANYGYTF.

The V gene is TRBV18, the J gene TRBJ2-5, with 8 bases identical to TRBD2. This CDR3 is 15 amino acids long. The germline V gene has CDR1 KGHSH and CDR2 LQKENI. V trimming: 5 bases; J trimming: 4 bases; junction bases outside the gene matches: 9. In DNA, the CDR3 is TGTGCCAGCTCAGGTCAAGCGGGAGAGGGAGAGACCCAGTACTTC. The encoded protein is CASSGQAGEGETQYF.